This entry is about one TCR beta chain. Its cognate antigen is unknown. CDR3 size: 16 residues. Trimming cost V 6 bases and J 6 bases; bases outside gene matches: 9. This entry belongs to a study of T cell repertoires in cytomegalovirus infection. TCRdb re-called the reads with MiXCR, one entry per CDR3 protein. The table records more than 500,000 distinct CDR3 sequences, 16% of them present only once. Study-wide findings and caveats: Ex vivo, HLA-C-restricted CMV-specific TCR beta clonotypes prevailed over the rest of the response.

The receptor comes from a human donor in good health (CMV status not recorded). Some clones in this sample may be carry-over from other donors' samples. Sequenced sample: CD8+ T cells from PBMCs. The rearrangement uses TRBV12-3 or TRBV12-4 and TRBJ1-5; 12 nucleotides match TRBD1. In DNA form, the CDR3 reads TGTGCCAGCAGCGAATCCCGGGACAGGGGGCCTCAGCCCCAGCATTTT. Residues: CASSESRDRGPQPQHF.